This entry lists 20 T cell receptor beta chains sequenced from one sample in a study of blood T cell repertoires in COVID-19. The repertoire was sequenced with immunoSEQ multiplex PCR; TCRdb's copy has only in-frame clones and lacks some. The table has 410,000 or so clones, over 75% seen once. The sequenced sample was peripheral blood. The receptors derive from a woman in her forties with COVID-19, enrolled during active disease.

The chain combines TRBV7-2 with TRBJ2-3; the match to TRBD1 covers 7 bases. This CDR3 spans 13 amino acids. After removal of 4 bases from V and 6 bases from J, the junction contained 4 bases not matched to a gene. In germline, CDR1 is SGHTA, CDR2 FQGNSA. The CDR3 bases are TGTGCCAGCAGCTCCTTCAGGGGGGATACGCAGTATTTT. Its translation is CASSSFRGDTQYF.

The chain combines TRBV28 with TRBJ1-5, with unresolved D. With 3 bases removed from V and 2 bases from J, the gap between germline ends came to 11 bases. The length of the CDR3 is 15 residues. Germline V CDR1 and CDR2: MDHEN, SYDVKM. CDR3 bases: TGTGCCAGCAGTTTGGGAGGGTCCGGCAATCAGCCCCAGCATTTT. Amino acids: CASSLGGSGNQPQHF. The entire variable domain, with the rest obtained from reference TRBV28 and TRBJ1-5, is as follows: DVKVTQSSRYLVKRTGEKVFLECVQDMDHENMFWYRQDPGLGLRLIYFSYDVKMKEKGDIPEGYSVSREKKERFSLILESASTNQTSMYLCASSLGGSGNQPQHFGDGTRLSIL.

CDR3 amino acids: CASSRRDRAVAGNQPQHF. For the CDR3, the DNA is TGTGCCAGCAGTCGACGGGACAGGGCGGTTGCGGGCAATCAGCCCCAGCATTTT. The J gene is TRBJ1-5, the V gene TRBV27; 9 bases are shared with TRBD1. The CDR3 runs 18 residues. Germline V gene sequence: CDR1 MNHEY, CDR2 SMNVEV (reference sequence). Losses at the gene ends were 5 bases for V and 2 bases for J; bases not matched to a gene: 13.

The chain joins TRBV30 to TRBJ1-3, with 8 bases aligning to TRBD1. The CDR3 is 14 residues long. V dropped 1 base and J dropped 5; count of bases not matched to a gene: 4. Germline CDR1 reads GTSNPN; CDR2 reads SVGIG (reference sequence). CDR3 bases: TGTGCCTGGAGTGGGACAGGGTACAGAAACACCATATATTTT. Translated, it gives CAWSGTGYRNTIYF.

The rearrangement uses TRBV10-3 and TRBJ2-3; maybe TRBD1 (5 bases). The CDR3 contains 16 residues. V dropped 6 bases and J dropped 1 base, with 17 bases sitting between them. Germline CDR1 is ENHRY and CDR2 is SYGVKD. As DNA, the CDR3 is TGTGCCATCAGAGGGGTGGGGTCTCCGGGCACAGATACGCAGTATTTT. This codes for CAIRGVGSPGTDTQYF.

The chain recombines TRBV27 with TRBJ2-3; 7 bases are shared with TRBD1. The junction had 8 bases not matched to a gene; V was cut back by 5 bases and J by 6 bases. CDR1 MNHEY and CDR2 SMNVEV come from the germline V gene (reference sequence). CDR3 size: 14 residues. The chain's CDR3 is CASSVQGRRDTQYF. CDR3 nucleotides: TGTGCCAGCAGTGTACAGGGGCGCAGGGATACGCAGTATTTT.

This clone appeared a few times. The chain has TRBV2 and TRBJ2-7; tentatively, D is TRBD2 (7 bases). V lost 6 bases and J 0 bases, leaving 18 bases between the germline ends. The CDR3 has 16 amino acids. Germline loops: CDR1 SNHLY, CDR2 FYNNEI. In nucleotides, the CDR3 is TGTGCCAGCAGGAGGGGGACTACCCTAAACTCCTACGAGCAGTACTTC. Translated, it gives CASRRGTTLNSYEQYF.

The gene calls are TRBV9 and TRBJ2-5; 7 bases line up with TRBD1. The germline V gene encodes CDR1 SGDLS and CDR2 YYNGEE. CDR3 length: 15 residues. V was clipped by 0 bases and J by 5 bases; unmatched bases: 7. The CDR3 bases are TGTGCCAGCAGCGTAGGTTTGACAGGGTGGGAGACCCAGTACTTC. This gives the protein CASSVGLTGWETQYF.

This clone was detected only a few times. The chain is built from TRBV4-1 and TRBJ1-5; 10 bases agree with TRBD1. This CDR3 has 15 residues. V was pared by 1 base and J by 4 bases, with 1 base of the junction left unmatched. Germline CDR1 and CDR2: MGHRA and YSYEKL. The CDR3 region is CASSQGDRGNQPQHF. CDR3 in DNA: TGCGCCAGCAGCCAAGGGGACAGGGGAAATCAGCCCCAGCATTTT.

As DNA, the CDR3 is TGTGCCAGTTCCCTCTCAACACAGTCCTACGAGCAGTACTTC. It encodes CASSLSTQSYEQYF. The chain couples TRBV19 to TRBJ2-7; D uncertain. The CDR3 consists of 14 residues. Per germline, CDR1 LNHDA and CDR2 SQIVND (reference sequence). V lost 8 bases to trimming and J lost 1 base, with 15 bases between them.

This chain joins TRBV3-1 (or the pseudogene TRBV3-2) and TRBJ1-2; 10 bases line up with TRBD1. The CDR3 length is 14 residues. Trimming took 1 base from V and 8 from J; bases not matched to a gene: 4. The germline CDR1 and CDR2 sequences are LGHDT and YNNKEL (reference sequence). DNA of the CDR3: TGTGCCAGCAGCCAAGTCGGGACAGGGGAAGGCTACACCTTC. This gives the protein CASSQVGTGEGYTF.

CDR3 sequence: CASSLGPQGSLHF. In DNA, the CDR3 is TGCGCCAGCAGCTTGGGACCCCAGGGGTCCCTCCACTTT. V usage is TRBV5-1 and J usage is TRBJ1-6; D may be TRBD1 (6 bases). Trimming stripped 0 bases from V and 14 bases from J, with 12 bases between. Germline V gene sequence: CDR1 SGHRS, CDR2 YFSETQ. The CDR3 covers 13 residues.

The rearrangement links TRBV2 to TRBJ2-1; 7 bases agree with TRBD1. The CDR3 loop spans 14 amino acids. The germline CDR1 and CDR2 sequences are SNHLY and FYNNEI. V lost 4 bases to trimming and J lost 8 bases; unmatched junction nucleotides: 8. CDR3: CASSGQGRSHEQFF. The CDR3 nucleotides are TGTGCCAGCAGTGGACAGGGAAGGAGTCATGAGCAGTTCTTC.

The chain joins TRBV15 to TRBJ2-7; D might be TRBD2 (6 bases). CDR1 and CDR2 (germline): LNHNV, YYDKDF (reference sequence). This CDR3 is 13 amino acids long. Trimming cost V 8 bases and J 2 bases, with 13 bases left between them. CDR3 residues: CATARGNTYEQYF. The CDR3 DNA follows: TGTGCCACCGCCCGGGGGAACACCTACGAGCAGTACTTC.

The CDR3 nucleotides are TGTGCCAGCATGGAAAGGGACAGGTACACTGAAGCTTTCTTT. This sequence encodes CASMERDRYTEAFF. The rearrangement links TRBV27 to TRBJ1-1, with TRBD1 identical over 8 bases. With 7 bases clipped from V and 3 bases from J, the junction kept 7 bases outside the gene matches. This CDR3 spans 14 amino acids. CDR1 MNHEY and CDR2 SMNVEV come from the germline V gene (reference sequence).

V and J are TRBV6-6 and TRBJ1-5, with 7 bases that match TRBD1. In germline, CDR1 is MNHNY, CDR2 SVGAGI (reference sequence). This CDR3 has 14 residues. The V segment lost 8 bases and the J segment 6 bases; nucleotides outside the gene matches: 10. Here the CDR3 reads CASSAGGGGQPQHF. The CDR3, as DNA: TGTGCCAGCTCTGCAGGGGGTGGAGGTCAGCCCCAGCATTTT.

The gene calls are TRBV11-2 and TRBJ1-1; D gene unclear. Deletions cut 7 bases from V and 7 bases from J, with 19 bases between. Looked up from germline, CDR1 is SGHAT and CDR2 is FQNNGV. The CDR3 length is 14 residues. CDR3 sequence: CASTARESRIEAFF. The CDR3 DNA reads TGTGCCAGCACCGCTCGGGAAAGCAGGATTGAAGCTTTCTTT.

The V call is TRBV5-1, the J call TRBJ1-1, with D maybe TRBD1 (6 bases). V lost 0 bases, J lost 0 bases, and 12 bases lay in between. The CDR3 sequence is 16 residues long. Looked up from germline, CDR1 is SGHRS and CDR2 is YFSETQ. CDR3 DNA: TGCGCCAGCAGCTTGGTGGGGGGGCGCCTGAACACTGAAGCTTTCTTT. It translates to CASSLVGGRLNTEAFF.

The chain employs TRBV13 and TRBJ2-1, with D maybe TRBD2 (7 bases). This CDR3 contains 13 residues. V lost 7 bases to trimming and J lost 10 bases, with 17 bases between them. The germline gives CDR1 PRHDT, CDR2 FYEKMQ (reference sequence). The chain's CDR3 is CASTRGQLGEQFF. Here the CDR3 DNA reads TGTGCCAGCACGCGGGGGCAACTCGGAGAGCAGTTCTTC.

This chain uses TRBV19 with TRBJ2-3, with 7 positions matching TRBD1. The CDR3 is 15 residues long. The ends lost 5 bases at V and 2 bases at J; junction bases unmatched: 7. The V gene's germline CDR1 is LNHDA and CDR2 SQIVND (reference sequence). The CDR3 is CASSYRTGPTDTQYF. Here the CDR3 DNA reads TGTGCCAGTAGTTACCGGACAGGACCCACAGATACGCAGTATTTT.